This T cell receptor beta chain came from a study of T-cell memory formation after mild COVID-19. Study overall: TCR clusters were mostly donor specific. Study findings and constraints: Later expanders leaned CD4+, whereas clones that contracted between day 15 and 85 were balanced CD4/CD8. The CD4+ clones that contracted clustered mainly within CM and EM, and the CD8+ clones concentrated in EMRA.

This clonotype was counted between two and nine times. What it binds is not known. The 5'RACE method, run with constant-segment primers, produced TCR alpha and TCR beta cDNA libraries (carrying sample barcodes and UMIs). MiXCR, run by TCRdb on the 5' RACE reads, gives a single entry per CDR3 protein. The sample includes around 250,000 distinct CDR3 sequences, approximately 15% seen only once; the top ten take 2.1%. V dropped 6 bases and J dropped 5; count of bases not matched to a gene: 10. This CDR3 contains 14 residues. The germline V gene encodes CDR1 MNHEY and CDR2 SVGAGI. The sequencing sample was made of PBMCs or a T cell subset sorted from them (not recorded which). V and J are TRBV6-5 and TRBJ2-7; 7 nucleotides match TRBD1. The receptor was isolated from an adult woman who had mild COVID-19 (a few samples of this study predate the infection). Cell type and time point are not known. The CDR3 protein is CASSTDRVRNEQYF. CDR3 sequence (DNA): TGTGCCAGCAGCACCGACAGGGTTCGTAACGAGCAGTACTTC.